The clone carrying this T cell receptor (beta chain) was seen once. The antigen is not known. V lost 3 bases and J 3 bases, leaving 20 bases between the germline ends. This CDR3 is built from 17 residues. Germline V CDR1 and CDR2: MDHEN, SYDVKM. Stability required unchanged lesions during the previous 6 months. No vitiligo treatment was given during the prior three months. Generated by immunoSEQ multiplex PCR, the TCRdb table keeps only in-frame clones and is missing some. This sample has tens of thousands of clones, with around 92% found just once. The entry originates in a study of resident and recirculating memory T cells in vitiligo. The wider study: Shave-biopsy epidermis from lesional and nonlesional skin was sequenced alongside PBMCs.

Study-level results: No unique dominant TCR clone was found in vitiligo lesions.

Input material: blood. This TCR was sampled from a male donor with vitiligo. This rearrangement joins TRBV28 to TRBJ1-1; the D gene is possibly TRBD1 (5 bases). The CDR3 DNA reads TGTGCCAGCAGTTTCGGGCACAGGCGGTATTGGGACACTGAAGCTTTCTTT. Its protein product is CASSFGHRRYWDTEAFF.